A single sample gave rise to the 16 T cell receptor beta chains below, sequenced in a study of blood T cell repertoires in COVID-19. Clones were sequenced by immunoSEQ multiplex PCR, and TCRdb holds only the in-frame ones, with some missing. The data show 75,000 to 85,000 clones, with almost 85% seen just once and 6.5% to 8% held by the top ten. Sequencing was performed on peripheral blood. These receptors originate from a human donor in a cohort sampled during active COVID-19.

V gene TRBV4-1 combines with J gene TRBJ2-1; maybe TRBD1 (7 bases). The CDR3 has 15 residues. Per the germline V gene, CDR1 is MGHRA and CDR2 is YSYEKL. V was cut by 1 base and J by 4 bases, with 11 bases left in between. The CDR3 nucleotides are TGCGCCAGCAGCCAAGGCCAGGGGGGATACAATGAGCAGTTCTTC. Protein product: CASSQGQGGYNEQFF.

V and J are TRBV7-9 and TRBJ1-6, with a weak D call TRBD1 (6 bases). From germline, CDR1 is SEHNR and CDR2 FQNEAQ (reference sequence). The V gene lost 5 bases and the J gene lost 10 bases, with 12 bases spanning the gap. This CDR3 is built from 13 residues. DNA of the CDR3: TGTGCCAGCAGCCGCGGGGGACAATCACCCCTCCACTTT. It specifies CASSRGGQSPLHF. The entire variable domain, with the rest obtained from reference TRBV7-9 and TRBJ1-6, is as follows: DTGVSQNPRHKITKRGQNVTFRCDPISEHNRLYWYRQTLGQGPEFLTYFQNEAQLEKSRLLSDRFSAERPKGSFSTLEIQRTEQGDSAMYLCASSRGGQSPLHFGNGTRLTVT.

The gene calls are TRBV7-3 and TRBJ2-2; a possible D gene is TRBD2 (5 bases). Trimming pared 3 bases from V and 6 bases from J, leaving 11 bases between. Germline V gene data show CDR1 as SGHTA and CDR2 as FQGTGA. This CDR3 region has 14 residues. CDR3 loop: CASSFSGGAGELFF. The CDR3 nucleotides read TGTGCCAGCAGCTTCTCAGGAGGCGCCGGGGAGCTGTTTTTT.

This chain uses TRBV6-5 with TRBJ1-5, with 7 bases aligning to TRBD1. The length of the CDR3 is 15 residues. V shed 5 bases and J 7 bases; nucleotides not matched to a gene: 11. Germline CDR1 is MNHEY and CDR2 is SVGAGI. The CDR3 DNA reads as TGTGCCAGCAGTCAGCAGGGGGGCCCGAACCAGCCCCAGCATTTT. It codes for CASSQQGGPNQPQHF.

The CDR3 protein is CASSWGPSGNTIYF. The CDR3 nucleotides read TGCGCCAGCAGCTGGGGCCCCTCTGGAAACACCATATATTTT. This rearrangement joins TRBV5-1 to TRBJ1-3; a possible D gene is TRBD1 (5 bases). The CDR3 is 14 amino acids. Germline V gene data show CDR1 as SGHRS and CDR2 as YFSETQ. The V and J ends lost 3 bases and 0 bases respectively, with 7 bases between them.

The CDR3 DNA sequence: TGTGCCAGCTCACTTATGACTAGCGGGCAAGAGACCCAGTACTTC. As protein: CASSLMTSGQETQYF. This sequence joins TRBV18 and TRBJ2-5; 10 nucleotides line up with TRBD2. The CDR3 is 15 residues long. Germline V CDR1 and CDR2: KGHSH, LQKENI. With 4 bases clipped from V and 2 bases from J, the junction kept 4 bases outside the gene matches.

The rearrangement links TRBV5-4 to TRBJ1-1; 9 bases are a match to TRBD1. J lost 4 bases, V lost 4 bases, and 14 bases had no gene match. The CDR3 runs to 17 residues. Germline values: CDR1 SGHNT, CDR2 YYREEE (reference sequence). CDR3 coding DNA: TGTGCCAGCAGCCCCGGGGGACAGGGTTTGTTTAGCACTGAAGCTTTCTTT. Protein: CASSPGGQGLFSTEAFF.

The J gene is TRBJ1-2, the V gene TRBV20-1, with 7 bases matching TRBD1. V trimming: 5 bases; J trimming: 4 bases; junction bases outside the gene matches: 1. CDR3 length: 11 residues. Per the germline V gene, CDR1 is DFQATT and CDR2 is SNEGSKA (reference sequence). The CDR3 DNA is TGCAGTGCTGCAGGGGGCTATGGCTACACCTTC. Amino acids: CSAAGGYGYTF.

This clone occurred a few times. The gene calls are TRBV19 and TRBJ2-7; TRBD2 matches at 12 bases. V dropped 6 bases and J dropped 1; count of bases not matched to a gene: 16. CDR3 length: 19 amino acids. Germline loops: CDR1 LNHDA, CDR2 SQIVND (reference sequence). In nucleotides, the CDR3 is TGTGCCAGTAGCAACCCCCGAGGGGGCGGACTAGCGGGGTCCTACGAGCAGTACTTC. Protein sequence: CASSNPRGGGLAGSYEQYF.

The gene calls are TRBV4-1 and TRBJ1-1, with D perhaps TRBD1 (6 bases). Trimming took off 0 bases at V and 7 bases at J, with 12 bases between the two ends. This CDR3 region has 14 residues. Germline V gives CDR1 MGHRA, CDR2 YSYEKL. The chain's CDR3 is CASSQEGRGDEAFF. As DNA, the CDR3 is TGCGCCAGCAGCCAAGAAGGGAGGGGGGATGAAGCTTTCTTT.

The rearrangement joins TRBV6-2 or TRBV6-3 to TRBJ1-2; D unclear. From germline, CDR1 is MNHEY and CDR2 SVGEGT. With 2 bases removed from V and 8 bases from J, the gap between germline ends came to 15 bases. The CDR3 sequence is 14 residues long. The CDR3, as DNA: TGTGCCAGCAGTTACCTTACAGACCCGGCGGGCTACACCTTC. It codes for CASSYLTDPAGYTF.

A few counts support this clone. J is TRBJ1-5 and V is TRBV9, with D unresolved. Per germline, CDR1 SGDLS and CDR2 YYNGEE. Trimming shortened V by 0 bases and J by 7 bases, and 8 bases separated the two germline ends. The CDR3 has 13 amino acids. The CDR3 region is CASSVDWRQPQHF. CDR3 DNA sequence: TGTGCCAGCAGCGTAGATTGGCGGCAGCCCCAGCATTTT.

V and J are TRBV28 and TRBJ2-4; no clear D gene. The CDR3 contains 14 residues. The V and J ends lost 2 bases and 9 bases respectively, with 14 bases between them. The germline CDR1 and CDR2 sequences are MDHEN and SYDVKM. CDR3 residues: CASSLPEAYSIQYF. The CDR3 DNA sequence: TGTGCCAGCAGTTTACCGGAAGCTTACAGCATTCAGTACTTC. Complete variable domain (other parts from reference TRBV28 and TRBJ2-4): DVKVTQSSRYLVKRTGEKVFLECVQDMDHENMFWYRQDPGLGLRLIYFSYDVKMKEKGDIPEGYSVSREKKERFSLILESASTNQTSMYLCASSLPEAYSIQYFGAGTRLSVL.

The V gene is TRBV12-3 or TRBV12-4, the J gene TRBJ1-3, with 7 bases that match TRBD1. Trimming removed 5 bases from V and 4 bases from J; junction bases left unmatched: 2. CDR3 length equals 13 residues. As DNA, the CDR3 is TGTGCCAGCAGTACAGGGGTCGGAAACACCATATATTTT. Amino acids: CASSTGVGNTIYF.

This clone was recorded a few times. V usage is TRBV7-2 and J usage is TRBJ1-6; D may be TRBD1 (5 bases). V was cut by 7 bases and J by 5 bases, with 12 bases left in between. From germline, CDR1 is SGHTA and CDR2 FQGNSA. The CDR3 runs to 14 residues. The CDR3 protein is CASTSARDNSPLHF. The CDR3 bases are TGTGCCAGCACTTCGGCCAGGGATAATTCACCCCTCCACTTT.

This sequence joins TRBV7-3 and TRBJ1-2; no firm D call. V was trimmed by 5 bases and J by 0 bases, leaving 16 bases between them. This CDR3 spans 16 amino acids. The germline gives CDR1 SGHTA, CDR2 FQGTGA. The CDR3 DNA reads as TGTGCCAGCAGCCTGGAGCCCCTTGGGTCTAACTATGGCTACACCTTC. Amino acids: CASSLEPLGSNYGYTF.